Listed below are T cell receptor beta chains from one sample, sequenced in a study of blood T cell repertoires in COVID-19. This table comes from immunoSEQ multiplex PCR, and its TCRdb copy is limited to in-frame clones, with some not included. The sample gives roughly 300,000 clones, around 87% of which show up once; approximately 7.8% is in the top ten. Sequences were obtained from peripheral blood. The origin of the receptors is a woman aged 45-65 years who had recovered from COVID-19. Each CDR3 is given with its conserved first and last residue. A D gene is named only where the DNA matches it firmly.

D gene: TRBD1
V gene: TRBV29-1
CDR3 length: 14
CDR3 protein: CSVSDRGSAFGYTF

D gene: NA
V gene: TRBV21-1
CDR3 length: 15
CDR3 protein: CASSRQGATGETQYF

D gene: NA
V gene: TRBV15
CDR3 length: 15
CDR3 protein: CATSSSRLRNSPLHF

D gene: TRBD2
V gene: TRBV3-1/TRBV3-2
CDR3 length: 15
CDR3 protein: CASSQGTSGIYEQYF

D gene: NA
V gene: TRBV28
CDR3 length: 14
CDR3 protein: CASSLPTGVGEAFF

D gene: NA
V gene: TRBV2
CDR3 length: 14
CDR3 protein: CASSDPSLSYEQYF

D gene: NA
V gene: TRBV19
CDR3 length: 15
CDR3 protein: CASSIKGLYTGELFF

D gene: TRBD2
V gene: TRBV28
CDR3 length: 14
CDR3 protein: CASSLAGVGNEQFF

D gene: NA
V gene: TRBV4-2
CDR3 length: 17
CDR3 protein: CASSLRSGGTGANVLTF

D gene: NA
V gene: TRBV5-5
CDR3 length: 15
CDR3 protein: CASSSPGWAAGELFF

D gene: NA
V gene: TRBV28
CDR3 length: 14
CDR3 protein: CASSLVQTNQPQHF

D gene: NA
V gene: TRBV2
CDR3 length: 18
CDR3 protein: CASRDTSSGGFMNTEAFF

D gene: NA
V gene: TRBV7-2
CDR3 length: 14
CDR3 protein: CASSSPPGPGGYTF

D gene: TRBD2
V gene: TRBV20-1
CDR3 length: 16
CDR3 protein: CSASWVAGGDPNEQFF

D gene: NA
V gene: TRBV5-5
CDR3 length: 12
CDR3 protein: CASSWQAETQYF

D gene: TRBD1
V gene: TRBV19
CDR3 length: 17
CDR3 protein: CASTRTGPSSGANVLTF

D gene: NA
V gene: TRBV7-2
CDR3 length: 15
CDR3 protein: CASSLGGSFSYEQYF

D gene: NA
V gene: TRBV3-1/TRBV3-2
CDR3 length: 15
CDR3 protein: CASSQVSGDNSPLHF

D gene: NA
V gene: TRBV4-3
CDR3 length: 13
CDR3 protein: CASSQGVQETQYF

D gene: NA
V gene: TRBV2
CDR3 length: 15
CDR3 protein: CASSPRGATNEKLFF

D gene: TRBD2
V gene: TRBV28
CDR3 length: 15
CDR3 protein: CASITLAGGTDTQYF

D gene: NA
V gene: TRBV4-1
CDR3 length: 16
CDR3 protein: CASSQDFGGRGYEQYF

D gene: TRBD1
V gene: TRBV14
CDR3 length: 15
CDR3 protein: CASSQDRGHWETQYF

D gene: NA
V gene: TRBV28
CDR3 length: 15
CDR3 protein: CASRRRTPRNTEAFF

D gene: NA
V gene: TRBV11-2
CDR3 length: 15
CDR3 protein: CASSLETFSGNTIYF

D gene: NA
V gene: TRBV25-1
CDR3 length: 17
CDR3 protein: CASSDSAGTPTYNEQFF

D gene: NA
V gene: TRBV30
CDR3 length: 13
CDR3 protein: CAWSGRGPDTQYF

D gene: NA
V gene: TRBV18
CDR3 length: 13
CDR3 protein: CASSGGTPYGYTF

D gene: NA
V gene: TRBV28
CDR3 length: 13
CDR3 protein: CASTLLTSQPQHF

D gene: NA
V gene: TRBV19
CDR3 length: 15
CDR3 protein: CASRPTGPTNEKLFF

D gene: NA
V gene: TRBV4-3
CDR3 length: 14
CDR3 protein: CASSRGRSGGPQHF

D gene: NA
V gene: TRBV21-1
CDR3 length: 14
CDR3 protein: CASSKVRTLYEQYF

D gene: NA
V gene: TRBV5-8
CDR3 length: 14
CDR3 protein: CASSKFGRSYGYTF

D gene: NA
V gene: TRBV9
CDR3 length: 15
CDR3 protein: CASSVDVGVNQPQHF

D gene: TRBD2
V gene: TRBV5-1
CDR3 length: 15
CDR3 protein: CASQQLAGGTDTQYF

D gene: NA
V gene: TRBV4-3
CDR3 length: 16
CDR3 protein: CASSQDPRDTTGELFF

D gene: TRBD1
V gene: TRBV12-3/TRBV12-4
CDR3 length: 13
CDR3 protein: CASSLAGQYEQYF

D gene: TRBD1
V gene: TRBV28
CDR3 length: 14
CDR3 protein: CASHKGQGSTEAFF

D gene: NA
V gene: TRBV7-2
CDR3 length: 13
CDR3 protein: CASSQPGVSPLHF

D gene: NA
V gene: TRBV4-3
CDR3 length: 13
CDR3 protein: CASSLGPVYEQYF

D gene: TRBD2
V gene: TRBV7-9
CDR3 length: 16
CDR3 protein: CASSLFAGGTKNIQYF

D gene: TRBD2
V gene: TRBV7-3
CDR3 length: 18
CDR3 protein: CASSPYTLTSGRRYEQYF

D gene: TRBD1
V gene: TRBV3-1/TRBV3-2
CDR3 length: 15
CDR3 protein: CASSQFTGVNQPQHF

D gene: TRBD2
V gene: TRBV18
CDR3 length: 17
CDR3 protein: CASSPQGLAVSYNEQFF

D gene: TRBD1
V gene: TRBV5-1
CDR3 length: 12
CDR3 protein: CASREGAYEQYF

D gene: NA
V gene: TRBV30
CDR3 length: 12
CDR3 protein: CAWSRQFYEQYF

D gene: TRBD2
V gene: TRBV14
CDR3 length: 18
CDR3 protein: CASSLLGSGAPRPDTQYF

D gene: NA
V gene: TRBV27
CDR3 length: 14
CDR3 protein: CASRIGTPTGELFF

D gene: TRBD2
V gene: TRBV4-2
CDR3 length: 16
CDR3 protein: CASSQEWTSGQNEQFF

D gene: NA
V gene: TRBV28
CDR3 length: 16
CDR3 protein: CASSLRGGEFGNTIYF

D gene: NA
V gene: TRBV2
CDR3 length: 15
CDR3 protein: CASSELTGWQETQYF

D gene: TRBD1
V gene: TRBV11-2
CDR3 length: 14
CDR3 protein: CASSSRQGVGELFF

D gene: TRBD1
V gene: TRBV7-2
CDR3 length: 15
CDR3 protein: CASSFSGQANYGYTF